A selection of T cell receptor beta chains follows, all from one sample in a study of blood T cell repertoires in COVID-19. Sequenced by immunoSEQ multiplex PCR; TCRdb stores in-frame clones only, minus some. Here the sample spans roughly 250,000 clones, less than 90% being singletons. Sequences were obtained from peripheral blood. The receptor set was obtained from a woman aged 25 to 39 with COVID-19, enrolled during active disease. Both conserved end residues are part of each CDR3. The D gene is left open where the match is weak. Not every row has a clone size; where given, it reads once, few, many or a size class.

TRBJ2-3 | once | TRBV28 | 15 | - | CASSNPTENTDTQYF | TGTGCCAGCAGTAACCCGACAGAAAACACAGATACGCAGTATTTT
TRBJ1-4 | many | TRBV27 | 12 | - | CASSPGVEKLFF | TGTGCCAGCAGCCCAGGGGTGGAAAAACTGTTTTTT
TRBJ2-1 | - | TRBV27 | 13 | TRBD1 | CASSSQGYNEQFF | TGTGCCAGCAGTTCACAGGGGTACAATGAGCAGTTCTTC
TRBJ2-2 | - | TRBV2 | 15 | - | CASSATLREDGELFF | TGTGCCAGCAGCGCCACCCTCAGGGAGGACGGGGAGCTGTTTTTT
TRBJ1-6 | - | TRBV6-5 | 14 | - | CASSYLAYRGPLHF | TGTGCCAGCAGTTACCTCGCGTACCGGGGACCCCTCCACTTT
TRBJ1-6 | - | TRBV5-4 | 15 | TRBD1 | CASSEGQGRGSPLHF | TGTGCCAGCAGCGAGGGACAGGGGCGGGGATCACCCCTCCACTTT
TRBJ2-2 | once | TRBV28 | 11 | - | CASRGPGELFF | TGTGCCAGCAGGGGGCCCGGGGAGCTGTTTTTT
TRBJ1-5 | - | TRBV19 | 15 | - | CASSLLQSGNQPQHF | TGTGCCAGTAGTCTCCTCCAGTCAGGCAATCAGCCCCAGCATTTT
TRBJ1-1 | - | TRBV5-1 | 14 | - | CASSLETHSTEAFF | TGCGCCAGCAGCTTGGAGACTCATAGCACTGAAGCTTTCTTT
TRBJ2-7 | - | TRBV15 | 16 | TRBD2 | CATSSSSGEATYEQYF | TGTGCCACCAGCTCGTCGAGCGGGGAGGCGACCTACGAGCAGTACTTC
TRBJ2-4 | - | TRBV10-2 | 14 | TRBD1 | CASRAGTVANIQYF | TGCGCCAGCAGGGCCGGGACAGTAGCAAACATTCAGTACTTC
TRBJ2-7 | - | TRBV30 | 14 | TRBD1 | CAWSLGQGRYEQYF | TGTGCCTGGAGTCTGGGACAGGGAAGATACGAGCAGTACTTC
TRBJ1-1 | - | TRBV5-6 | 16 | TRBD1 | CASSYWTGGASTEAFF | TGTGCCAGCAGCTATTGGACAGGGGGCGCGAGCACTGAAGCTTTCTTT
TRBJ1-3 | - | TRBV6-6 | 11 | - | CASSLGNTIYF | TGTGCCAGCAGTTTAGGAAACACCATATATTTT
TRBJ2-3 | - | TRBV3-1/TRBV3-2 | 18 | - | CASSLRGENFASTDTQYF | TGTGCCAGCAGCCTCAGGGGGGAAAATTTTGCTAGCACAGATACGCAGTATTTT
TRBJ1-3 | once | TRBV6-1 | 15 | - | CASSDPSGTGNTIYF | TGTGCCAGCAGTGATCCATCAGGGACTGGAAACACCATATATTTT
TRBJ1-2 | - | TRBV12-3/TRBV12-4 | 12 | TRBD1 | CASSRQGYGYTF | TGTGCCAGCAGTCGACAGGGCTATGGCTACACCTTC
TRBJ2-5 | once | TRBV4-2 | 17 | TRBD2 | CASSPYGTSGGAQTQYF | TGTGCCAGCAGCCCCTACGGGACTAGCGGGGGGGCTCAGACCCAGTACTTC
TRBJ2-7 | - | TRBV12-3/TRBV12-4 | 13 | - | CASSFPEAHEQYF | TGTGCCAGCAGTTTCCCCGAGGCGCACGAGCAGTACTTC
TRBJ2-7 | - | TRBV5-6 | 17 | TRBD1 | CASSGRGRGRVSYEQYF | TGTGCCAGCAGCGGTCGGGGCAGGGGGCGCGTATCCTACGAGCAGTACTTC
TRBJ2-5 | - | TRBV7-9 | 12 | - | CASSRVGETQYF | TGTGCCAGCAGCCGGGTGGGAGAGACCCAGTACTTC
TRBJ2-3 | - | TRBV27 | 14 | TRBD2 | CASSTRGVEDTQYF | TGTGCCAGCAGTACTCGGGGGGTTGAAGATACGCAGTATTTT
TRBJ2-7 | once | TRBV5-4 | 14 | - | CASSFGPGSYEQYF | TGTGCCAGCAGCTTCGGTCCAGGATCCTACGAGCAGTACTTC
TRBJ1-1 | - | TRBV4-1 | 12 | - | CASSQAGQEAFF | TGCGCCAGCAGCCAGGCTGGACAGGAAGCTTTCTTT
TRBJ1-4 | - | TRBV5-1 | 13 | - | CASSFRPNEKLFF | TGCGCCAGCAGCTTCAGGCCCAATGAAAAACTGTTTTTT
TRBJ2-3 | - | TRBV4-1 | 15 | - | CASSQDGGSTDTQYF | TGCGCCAGCAGCCAAGATGGGGGGTCCACAGATACGCAGTATTTT
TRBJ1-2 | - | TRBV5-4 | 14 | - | CASSLATGMYGYTF | TGTGCCAGCAGCTTGGCCACAGGGATGTATGGCTACACCTTC
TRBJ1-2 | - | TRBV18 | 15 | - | CASSPSTGMNYGYTF | TGTGCCAGCTCACCCTCGACAGGAATGAACTATGGCTACACCTTC
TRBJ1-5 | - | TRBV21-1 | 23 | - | CASSKVGPNGTGLQRYSNQPQHF | TGTGCCAGCAGCAAAGTCGGTCCAAACGGGACAGGCCTACAACGTTATAGCAATCAGCCCCAGCATTTT
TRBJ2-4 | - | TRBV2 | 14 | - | CASRQGIAKNIQYF | TGTGCCAGCCGGCAGGGGATAGCCAAAAACATTCAGTACTTC
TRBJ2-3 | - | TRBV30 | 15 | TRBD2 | CAWSEGRGGTDTQYF | TGTGCCTGGAGTGAGGGACGGGGGGGCACAGATACGCAGTATTTT
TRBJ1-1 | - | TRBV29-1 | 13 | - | CSVDRGGIGEAFF | TGCAGCGTTGATAGGGGAGGGATTGGTGAAGCTTTCTTT
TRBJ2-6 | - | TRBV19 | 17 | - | CASSIYLRRSGANVLTF | TGTGCCAGTAGTATTTATTTGCGGAGGTCTGGGGCCAACGTCCTGACTTTC
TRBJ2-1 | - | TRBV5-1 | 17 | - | CASSLRARGPNNNEQFF | TGCGCCAGCAGCTTGCGGGCACGGGGTCCAAATAACAATGAGCAGTTCTTC
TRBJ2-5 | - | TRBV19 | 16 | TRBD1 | CASSRAGTGRFETQYF | TGTGCCAGTAGTAGAGCCGGGACAGGGCGGTTTGAGACCCAGTACTTC
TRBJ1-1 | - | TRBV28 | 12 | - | CATHSGYTEAFF | TGTGCCACCCATAGCGGATACACTGAAGCTTTCTTT
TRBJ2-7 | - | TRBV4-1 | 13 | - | CASSPQVAYEQYF | TGCGCCAGCAGCCCCCAGGTTGCCTACGAGCAGTACTTC
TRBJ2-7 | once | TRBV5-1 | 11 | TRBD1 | CASRRDSEQYF | TGCGCCAGCAGACGGGACAGTGAGCAGTACTTC
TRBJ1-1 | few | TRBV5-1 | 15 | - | CASSSQPDQGIEAFF | TGCGCCAGCAGCTCTCAACCCGATCAGGGAATTGAAGCTTTCTTT
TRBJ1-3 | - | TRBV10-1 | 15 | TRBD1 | CASSPGTAGGNTIYF | TGCGCCAGCAGTCCCGGGACAGCGGGTGGAAACACCATATATTTT
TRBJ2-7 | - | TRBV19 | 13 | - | CASSLRGTYEQYF | TGTGCCAGTAGTTTGCGGGGAACCTACGAGCAGTACTTC
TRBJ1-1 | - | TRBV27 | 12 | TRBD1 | CASGQGGTEAFF | TGTGCCAGCGGACAGGGGGGCACTGAAGCTTTCTTT
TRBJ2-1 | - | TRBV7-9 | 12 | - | CASSPIGNEQFF | TGTGCCAGCAGCCCCATCGGGAATGAGCAGTTCTTC
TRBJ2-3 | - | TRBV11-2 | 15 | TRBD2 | CASSLSGGASDTQYF | TGTGCCAGCAGCCTTAGCGGGGGGGCGTCAGATACGCAGTATTTT
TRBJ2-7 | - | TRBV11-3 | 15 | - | CASSLGTGGAYEQYF | TGTGCCAGCAGCTTAGGGACAGGAGGGGCCTACGAGCAGTACTTC
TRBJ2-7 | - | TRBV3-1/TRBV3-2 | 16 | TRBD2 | CASSQPGLAAVDKQYF | TGTGCCAGCAGCCAACCAGGACTAGCGGCCGTGGATAAGCAGTACTTC
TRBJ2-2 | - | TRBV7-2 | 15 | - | CASSRDALNTGELFF | TGTGCCAGCAGCCGGGATGCCCTGAACACCGGGGAGCTGTTTTTT